What follows is one TCR beta chain and its context. Its antigen target is currently unknown. Base qualities are missing; no much larger clone stands one base away. The sample originates from a study of shared clonotypes between healthy human individuals (dated by TCRdb to 2018 to 2020). As for the study more broadly: The cohort included three men and a couple of women between 18 and 49 years of age. Blood TCR repertoires of about 5 healthy adults were deeply sequenced to estimate repertoire size and the extent of clonotype sharing between individuals. To increase sequencing depth and limit assay-specific biases, TCR repertoire library preparation and sequencing were carried out by different laboratories using diverse techniques. Between about 0.8 and 9 billion PBMCs per donor were obtained by leukapheresis. Results the study describes overall, beyond this receptor: Sampling was limited to blood, and TCR repertoires in tissue likely differ from TCR repertoires in blood. Pairwise subsampling led to the expectation that sequencing depth would affect the degree of clonotype sharing among donors. Because the study included only a small number of donors, the genetic and exposure-history diversity represented was limited.

The junction shows trimming of 4 bases on V and 8 bases on J, plus 17 bases between the germline ends. CDR1 MGHDK and CDR2 SYGVNS were looked up in the germline V gene. From the cysteine up to the phenylalanine, the CDR3 has a length of 14 residues. The sequence is cut down to CDR3 DNA, 42 bases in frame from base 1. Healthy HIV-negative adults with no recently reported acute infections or vaccinations were included as donors. All donors were Caucasian adults living in Nashville, Tennessee, USA. For unsorted samples, tens of millions of PBMCs were counted, and genomic DNA was extracted using the QIAamp DNA Blood Mini kit. After blood collection by leukapheresis, PBMCs were isolated using Ficoll-Histopaque density gradient centrifugation and then cryopreserved in the vapor phase of liquid nitrogen. Using the deep immunoSEQ assay, TCR CDR3 regions were amplified from genomic DNA by multiplex PCR. Extracted genomic DNA from each cell subset was spread evenly across all wells of several immunoSEQ 96-well plates, with each plate serving as a replicate. Each replicate PCR for unsorted PBMC received about 0.3 ug genomic DNA, equal to 30,000 to 35,000 T cell genomes. Unsorted PBMC genomic DNA was sequenced across ten immunoSEQ deep assay plates. Purified libraries were quantified with a Qubit 3.0 fluorometer, sized on a Bioanalyzer 2100, and re-quantified with the KAPA Library Quantification kit. Every immunoSEQ 96-well plate was sequenced on a dedicated single-read 150-cycle Illumina NextSeq 550 flow cell. The source study handled its data this way. Because the immunoSEQ output included only junctional sequences and no quality scores, the filtering could not be the same as the filtering used for full-length reads. Sequences were annotated with PyIR, a Python wrapper for IgBLAST v1.9, and V/J genes and CDR3 were assigned using IMGT germline references. Reads were filtered out if the reads had weak V/J assignments (E-value above 1e-6), no CDR3, stop codons, out-of-frame junctions, or ambiguous translated residues. V3J clonotypes were defined as sequences sharing an identical inferred V gene, J gene, and CDR3 amino acid sequence. Percentage overlap between repertoires was computed as shared unique clonotypes divided by the size of the smaller repertoire. Three approaches were used to assess repertoire richness: RTK rarefaction, the Chao1 estimator, and Recon v2.1 estimates of unobserved clonotypes. The table comes from immuneACCESS by way of TCRdb, which keeps in-frame sequences with V and J called. Part of the clones is missing from these tables; in studies checked, under half for an unresolved V gene and the rest for unknown reasons. V, J and clone size reflect that table, while D and trimming were determined from the DNA. Present in this sample are 470,000 or so clones, 65% to 85% of which were seen just once. The ten biggest clones cover roughly 13% of the sample.

Sequenced input: PBMCs. The chain couples TRBV25-1 to TRBJ1-2; the D gene is perhaps TRBD1, from 6 matching bases. This TCR was sampled from a woman between 35 and 50 years old in good health. Some clones in this sample may be carry-over from other donors' samples. The CDR3 reads as follows: CASSAYANRDGYTF. The DNA sequence follows: TGTGCCAGCAGTGCATATGCAAACAGGGACGGCTACACCTTC.